This T cell receptor (beta chain) stems from a study of stem cell transplantation in POMP-related autoinflammatory disease. The protocol was immunoSEQ multiplex PCR, while the TCRdb copy is restricted to in-frame clones and leaves out a portion. The sample has about 68,000 clones, approximately 91% seen once. V lost 2 bases and J lost 8, with 17 bases in between. Germline values: CDR1 MNHEY, CDR2 SVGEGT. This CDR3 region has 15 residues. This specimen consisted of CD4+ T cells from PBMCs, obtained after stem cell transplantation. This chain connects TRBV6-2 or TRBV6-3 to TRBJ2-3; D might be TRBD2 (7 bases). The source is a human patient with POMP-related autoinflammation and immune dysregulation (PRAID). Some T cells may have come from the graft donor. The DNA of the CDR3 is TGTGCCAGCAGTTACGGGGGCGGGGGCCACGGTACGCAGTATTTT. It encodes CASSYGGGGHGTQYF.